This T cell receptor beta chain originates from a study of regulatory T cells in long-lasting Graves disease. Study-level findings and limits: Persistent Graves' cases showed lower TCR diversity than newly diagnosed cases.

This clonotype was picked up many times. Its specificity is unknown. The V gene lost 2 bases and the J gene lost 3 bases, with 8 bases spanning the gap. This CDR3 is 14 amino acids long. Germline V lookup: CDR1 MNHEY, CDR2 SMNVEV (reference sequence). Time point reported: persistent/refractory GD, antithyroid drugs over 5 years with positive TRAb. With RNA extracted from PBMCs as input, the TCR library was made. The TCR beta library used iRepertoire HTBI primers with Arm-PCR amplification of CDR3. One entry per CDR3 protein, called by TCRdb with MiXCR from the multiplex PCR reads. In the table there are hundreds of thousands of distinct CDR3 sequences, less than 25% of which are singletons.

The source was peripheral blood mononuclear cells (PBMCs), collected when the disease was refractory, from a patient treated with antithyroid drugs. The V call is TRBV27, the J call TRBJ1-5, with D uncertain. This receptor was taken from a female donor with Graves disease. This CDR3 is CASSLDGFNQPQHF. The CDR3 DNA sequence: TGTGCCAGCAGTTTAGACGGGTTCAATCAGCCCCAGCATTTT.